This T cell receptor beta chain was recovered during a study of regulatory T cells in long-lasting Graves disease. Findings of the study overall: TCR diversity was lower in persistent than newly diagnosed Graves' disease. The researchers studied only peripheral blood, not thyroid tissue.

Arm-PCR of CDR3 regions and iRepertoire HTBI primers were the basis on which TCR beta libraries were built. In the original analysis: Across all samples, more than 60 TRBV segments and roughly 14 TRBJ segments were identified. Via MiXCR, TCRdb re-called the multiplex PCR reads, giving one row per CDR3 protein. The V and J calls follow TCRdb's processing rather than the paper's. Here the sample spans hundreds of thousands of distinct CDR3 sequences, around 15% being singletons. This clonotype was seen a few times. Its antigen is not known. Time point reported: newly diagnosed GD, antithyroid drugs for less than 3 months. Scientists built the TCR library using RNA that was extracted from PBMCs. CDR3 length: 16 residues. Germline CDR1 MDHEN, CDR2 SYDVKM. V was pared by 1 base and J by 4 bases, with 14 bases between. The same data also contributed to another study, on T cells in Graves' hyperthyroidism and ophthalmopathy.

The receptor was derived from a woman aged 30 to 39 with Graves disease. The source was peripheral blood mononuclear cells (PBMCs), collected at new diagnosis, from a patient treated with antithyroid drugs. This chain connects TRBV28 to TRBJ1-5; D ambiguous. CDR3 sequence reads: CASSLYSRVTNQPQHF. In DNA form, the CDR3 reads TGTGCCAGCAGTTTATATTCTCGGGTCACAAATCAGCCCCAGCATTTT.